The 27 T cell receptor beta chains given below trace back to one sample, sequenced in a study of response to subunit inactivated influenza vaccine. TCRdb itself ran the RT-PCR reads through MiXCR, one entry per CDR3 protein. The sample consists of approximately 530,000 distinct CDR3 sequences, roughly 7.6% of them appearing once. The input for sequencing was PBMCs from blood, taken about 23 months after vaccination. The receptors shown here come from a man aged 50 to 69 who received an inactivated influenza vaccine.

The chain recombines TRBV3-1 with TRBJ2-2; 10 nucleotides align to TRBD2. Germline trimming cut 0 bases from V and 6 bases from J; bases unmatched to any gene: 7. The CDR3 has 17 amino acids. Germline V gene data show CDR1 as LGHDT and CDR2 as YNNKEL (reference sequence). The CDR3 nucleotides are TGTGCCAGCAGCCAAGATCGAGCGGGGGGGCTACCCGGGGAGCTGTTTTTT. Translated, it gives CASSQDRAGGLPGELFF.

This clonotype occurred a few times. This chain joins TRBV29-1 and TRBJ2-7, with 8 bases fitting TRBD1. The CDR3 loop spans 13 amino acids. The V gene's germline CDR1 is SQVTM and CDR2 ANQGSEA. Losses at the gene ends were 8 bases for V and 4 bases for J; bases not matched to a gene: 10. The CDR3 spells CSTAQGAPYEQYF. The CDR3, as DNA: TGCAGCACAGCCCAGGGGGCCCCGTACGAGCAGTACTTC.

The chain carries TRBV29-1 and TRBJ2-7, with 11 bases matching TRBD1. CDR1 SQVTM and CDR2 ANQGSEA come from the germline V gene. This CDR3 contains 14 residues. The trim removed 7 bases at V and 1 base at J, leaving 6 bases unmatched. In DNA form, the CDR3 reads TGCAGCGCTGCGGGACAGGGGGAATCCTACGAGCAGTACTTC. Amino acid sequence: CSAAGQGESYEQYF.

Many counts were recorded for this clonotype. This chain uses TRBV24-1 with TRBJ2-7, with D perhaps matching TRBD2 (6 bases). This CDR3 is 14 amino acids long. From germline, CDR1 is KGHDR and CDR2 SFDVKD. The V gene lost 6 bases and the J gene lost 6 bases, with 17 bases spanning the gap. CDR3 protein: CATSHRSTGSEQYF. As DNA, the CDR3 is TGTGCCACCAGTCACCGGAGCACCGGGAGCGAGCAGTACTTC.

This clonotype was recorded at least ten times. The chain has TRBV10-2 and TRBJ2-2; D ambiguous. This CDR3 spans 18 amino acids. V was cut by 0 bases and J by 1 base, with 15 bases left in between. CDR1 is WSHSY, CDR2 SAAADI, per germline. This CDR3 reads CASSESKLWELNTGELFF. In nucleotides, the CDR3 is TGCGCCAGCAGTGAGTCGAAGCTTTGGGAATTGAACACCGGGGAGCTGTTTTTT.

This clonotype was seen only a few times. V is TRBV10-2 and J is TRBJ1-1; D may be TRBD1 (6 bases). Germline CDR1 and CDR2: WSHSY and SAAADI. Trimming left V 7 bases short and J 3 bases short, with 9 bases between. The CDR3 length is 12 residues. The CDR3 sequence: CASMNRDTEAFF. In nucleotides, the CDR3 is TGCGCCAGCATGAACAGGGACACTGAAGCTTTCTTT.

This clonotype was seen repeatedly, ten times or more. The chain is built from TRBV12-3 or TRBV12-4 and TRBJ1-1; 8 bases agree with TRBD1. V was clipped by 7 bases and J by 4 bases; unmatched bases: 8. The CDR3 covers 14 residues. DNA of the CDR3: TGTGCCAGCACTGGACAGGGAATTTCCACTGAAGCTTTCTTT. Amino acids: CASTGQGISTEAFF.

This clonotype was seen repeatedly, ten times or more. The J gene is TRBJ2-7, the V gene TRBV27; D ambiguous. Trimming stripped 0 bases from V and 2 bases from J, with 11 bases between. The CDR3 contains 15 residues. From germline, CDR1 is MNHEY and CDR2 SMNVEV (reference sequence). CDR3 in DNA: TGTGCCAGCAGTTTATCGTGGACGGAAACCTACGAGCAGTACTTC. Its translation: CASSLSWTETYEQYF.

This clonotype appeared many times. J is TRBJ1-5 and V is TRBV7-8, with D unresolved. V lost 5 bases and J 1 base, leaving 12 bases between the germline ends. This CDR3 region has 15 residues. CDR1 is SGHVS and CDR2 is FQNEAQ in the germline V gene. The CDR3 spells CASSLRLRSNQPQHF. In nucleotides, the CDR3 is TGTGCCAGCAGCCTAAGACTGAGAAGCAATCAGCCCCAGCATTTT.

There are many counts of this clonotype. The rearrangement uses TRBV5-1 and TRBJ2-5; the match to TRBD2 covers 10 bases. CDR1 and CDR2 (germline): SGHRS, YFSETQ. The CDR3 covers 16 residues. V was pared by 0 bases and J by 7 bases, with 9 bases of the junction left unmatched. Here the CDR3 reads CASSLVVLAGVVTQYF. CDR3 nucleotide sequence: TGCGCCAGCAGCTTGGTGGTTCTAGCGGGGGTTGTGACCCAGTACTTC.

At least ten counts were recorded for this clonotype. In DNA, the CDR3 is TGTGCCAGCAGCCTCGGGACAGTCAATCAGCCCCAGCATTTT. It is translated as CASSLGTVNQPQHF. The chain carries TRBV12-3 or TRBV12-4 and TRBJ1-5; 7 nucleotides align to TRBD1. This CDR3 is built from 14 residues. The V gene end was trimmed by 6 bases and the J gene end by 3 bases; junction bases not matched to a gene: 5.

In its sample, this clonotype was seen many times. The rearrangement uses TRBV7-2 and TRBJ2-7, with D possibly matching TRBD1 (5 bases). Between the trimmed V and J ends, which lost 3 bases and 3 bases, there was a span of 9 bases. This CDR3 region has 13 residues. Looked up from germline, CDR1 is SGHTA and CDR2 is FQGNSA. DNA for the CDR3: TGTGCCAGCAGCTTCGACAGAAACTACGAGCAGTACTTC. Amino acid sequence: CASSFDRNYEQYF.

The chain employs TRBV6-6 and TRBJ1-1; a possible D gene is TRBD1 (6 bases). The CDR3 is 13 residues long. The ends were cut back, 7 bases at V and 6 bases at J, with 15 bases in the middle. Germline values: CDR1 MNHNY, CDR2 SVGAGI (reference sequence). The chain's CDR3 is CASNEGGRPEAFF. The DNA for the CDR3 is TGTGCCAGCAACGAAGGGGGGAGGCCTGAAGCTTTCTTT.

This clonotype has a handful of counts. J is TRBJ2-3 and V is TRBV4-2; D is unresolved. CDR1 and CDR2 from the germline V gene are LGHNA and YNFKEQ. CDR3 length equals 12 residues. V lost 5 bases and J 5 bases, leaving 8 bases between the germline ends. CDR3 residues: CASSVPEDTQYF. The DNA for the CDR3 is TGTGCCAGCAGCGTTCCGGAAGATACGCAGTATTTT.

This chain links TRBV9 with TRBJ2-2, with 7 bases that match TRBD2. Germline CDR1 SGDLS, CDR2 YYNGEE. The CDR3 consists of 17 residues. V was clipped by 3 bases and J by 1 base; unmatched bases: 9. The CDR3 nucleotides read TGTGCCAGCAGCGCCGCGGTAGCGGGCTTGAACACCGGGGAGCTGTTTTTT. It specifies CASSAAVAGLNTGELFF.

This clonotype was seen a few times. The chain couples TRBV6-2 or TRBV6-3 to TRBJ2-5, with a tentative D call TRBD2 (5 bases). The CDR3 runs 13 residues. Looked up from germline, CDR1 is MNHEY and CDR2 is SVGEGT. V dropped 4 bases and J dropped 4 bases, with 10 bases sitting between them. The CDR3 region has the DNA TGTGCCAGCAGTTTGGAGGCCCTAGAGACCCAGTACTTC. Translated, it gives CASSLEALETQYF.

The chain joins TRBV11-2 to TRBJ2-5; possible D gene TRBD2, 5 bases. V was cut by 4 bases and J by 5 bases, with 14 bases left in between. The germline V gene has CDR1 SGHAT and CDR2 FQNNGV. CDR3 length: 14 residues. This chain's CDR3 is CASSSPPGWETQYF. CDR3 bases: TGTGCCAGCAGCTCCCCCCCGGGATGGGAGACCCAGTACTTC.

This clonotype has more than one count but fewer than ten. The chain has TRBV20-1 and TRBJ2-7; 7 nucleotides match TRBD1. This CDR3 has 15 amino acids. Germline loops: CDR1 DFQATT, CDR2 SNEGSKA (reference sequence). Unmatched junction bases numbered 8, after V lost 3 bases and J lost 0 bases. Here the CDR3 DNA reads TGCAGTGCTAGGAACCGGGACAGAAGCTCCTACGAGCAGTACTTC. Amino acids: CSARNRDRSSYEQYF.

In this sample, this clonotype turned up many times. The chain carries TRBV14 and TRBJ2-7; no clear D. CDR3 size: 12 residues. The germline CDR1 and CDR2 sequences are SGHDN and FVKESK. Trimming left V 1 base short and J 4 bases short, with 5 bases between. CDR3 amino acids: CASSQGLYEQYF. In DNA form, the CDR3 reads TGTGCCAGCAGCCAAGGCCTATACGAGCAGTACTTC.

The chain uses TRBV7-7 and TRBJ2-7, with 9 bases matching TRBD2. Germline loops: CDR1 SSHAT, CDR2 FNYEAQ (reference sequence). Losses at the gene ends were 5 bases for V and 0 bases for J; bases not matched to a gene: 2. CDR3 length: 14 amino acids. The chain's CDR3 is CASSPSGTSYEQYF. The CDR3 DNA reads TGTGCCAGCAGCCCTAGCGGGACCTCCTACGAGCAGTACTTC.

There are a few counts of this clonotype. This rearrangement joins TRBV10-3 to TRBJ2-1; TRBD2 matches at 10 bases. The CDR3 extends over 17 amino acids. Germline values: CDR1 ENHRY, CDR2 SYGVKD. J lost 9 bases, V lost 4 bases, and 15 bases had no gene match. CDR3 in amino acids: CAISVSSGGYKEGEQFF. Here the CDR3 DNA reads TGTGCCATCAGTGTATCTAGCGGGGGTTATAAAGAGGGTGAGCAGTTCTTC.

This clonotype was observed a handful of times. This chain uses TRBV4-3 with TRBJ1-5, with TRBD1 matching over 8 bases. Germline CDR1 is LGHNA and CDR2 is YSLEER. J gave up 5 bases and V 0 bases, and 6 bases lay outside the gene matches. The CDR3 runs to 16 residues. The CDR3 region has the DNA TGCGCCAGCAGCCAAGAGTGGGACAGGCTTGATCAGCCCCAGCATTTT. Translation gives CASSQEWDRLDQPQHF.

This clonotype was observed a handful of times. The chain couples TRBV5-4 to TRBJ2-3; D not resolved. Germline-derived CDR1 and CDR2 are SGHNT and YYREEE (reference sequence). The V end was cut by 5 bases, the J end by 1 base, with 14 bases between. There are 15 residues in the CDR3. The DNA of the CDR3 is TGTGCCAGCAGAGCCACGGGCAGAGGCACAGATACGCAGTATTTT. This translates into CASRATGRGTDTQYF.

Here the CDR3 reads CASSQTSPLAGVNGYEQYF. Here the CDR3 DNA reads TGTGCCAGCAGCCAGACAAGCCCACTAGCGGGAGTTAATGGCTACGAGCAGTACTTC. The gene calls are TRBV3-1 and TRBJ2-7; TRBD2 agrees at 11 bases. This CDR3 region has 19 residues. V trimming: 3 bases; J trimming: 3 bases; junction bases outside the gene matches: 16. Germline loops: CDR1 LGHDT, CDR2 YNNKEL (reference sequence).

This clonotype showed up many times. The chain has TRBV4-3 and TRBJ1-2, with TRBD1 matching 8 bases. Per germline, CDR1 LGHNA and CDR2 YSLEER. CDR3 length equals 15 residues. Trimming at V came to 1 base and at J to 4 bases, leaving 5 bases not matched to a gene. The CDR3 protein is CASSQADRDVYGYTF. The CDR3 DNA reads TGCGCCAGCAGCCAAGCGGACAGGGATGTCTATGGCTACACCTTC.

This clonotype was counted between two and nine times. J is TRBJ1-5 and V is TRBV20-1, with D possibly matching TRBD1 (5 bases). CDR1 is DFQATT, CDR2 SNEGSKA, per germline (reference sequence). Trimming took off 0 bases at V and 1 base at J, with 13 bases between the two ends. The CDR3 has 16 amino acids. CDR3 region: CSARDRGQGSNQPQHF. CDR3 DNA: TGCAGTGCTAGAGATCGCGGGCAGGGAAGCAATCAGCCCCAGCATTTT.

This clonotype was seen a handful of times. This CDR3 is CAISDSGTGGYGYTF. CDR3 DNA sequence: TGTGCCATCAGTGATTCCGGGACAGGGGGATATGGCTACACCTTC. The chain couples TRBV10-3 to TRBJ1-2, with TRBD1 matching over 11 bases. V lost 3 bases and J lost 5; bases outside the gene matches: 5. Germline V gives CDR1 ENHRY, CDR2 SYGVKD. The CDR3 consists of 15 residues.